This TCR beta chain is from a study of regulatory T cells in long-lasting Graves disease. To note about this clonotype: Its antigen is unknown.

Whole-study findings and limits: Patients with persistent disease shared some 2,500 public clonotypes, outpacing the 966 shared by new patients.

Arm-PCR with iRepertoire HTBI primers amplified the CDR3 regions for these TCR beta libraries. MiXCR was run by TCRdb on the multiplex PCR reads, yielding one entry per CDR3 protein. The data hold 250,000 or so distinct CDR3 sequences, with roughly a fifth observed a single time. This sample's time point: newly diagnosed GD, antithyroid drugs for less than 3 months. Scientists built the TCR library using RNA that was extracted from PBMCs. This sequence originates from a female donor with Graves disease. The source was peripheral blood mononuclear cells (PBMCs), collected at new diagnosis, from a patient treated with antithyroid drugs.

Here the CDR3 DNA reads TGTGCCAGCACCCCGGGACAGGGGGATGAAAAACTGTTTTTT. Amino acid sequence: CASTPGQGDEKLFF. The chain employs TRBV9 and TRBJ1-4; TRBD1 agrees at 11 bases. CDR3 length: 14 amino acids. J lost 6 bases, V lost 6 bases, and 4 bases had no gene match. Germline loops: CDR1 SGDLS, CDR2 YYNGEE.